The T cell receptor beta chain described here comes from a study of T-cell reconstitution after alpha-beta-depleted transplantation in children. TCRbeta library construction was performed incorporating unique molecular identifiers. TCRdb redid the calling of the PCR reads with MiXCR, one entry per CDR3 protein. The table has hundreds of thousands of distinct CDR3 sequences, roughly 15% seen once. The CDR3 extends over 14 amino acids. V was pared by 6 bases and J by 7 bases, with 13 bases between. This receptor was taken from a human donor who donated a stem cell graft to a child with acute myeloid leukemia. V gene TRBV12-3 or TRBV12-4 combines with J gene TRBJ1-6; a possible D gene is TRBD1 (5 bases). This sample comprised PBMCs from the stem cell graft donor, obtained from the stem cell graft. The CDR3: CASSPRGSNSPLHF. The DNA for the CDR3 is TGTGCCAGCAGCCCTAGGGGATCCAATTCACCCCTCCACTTT.